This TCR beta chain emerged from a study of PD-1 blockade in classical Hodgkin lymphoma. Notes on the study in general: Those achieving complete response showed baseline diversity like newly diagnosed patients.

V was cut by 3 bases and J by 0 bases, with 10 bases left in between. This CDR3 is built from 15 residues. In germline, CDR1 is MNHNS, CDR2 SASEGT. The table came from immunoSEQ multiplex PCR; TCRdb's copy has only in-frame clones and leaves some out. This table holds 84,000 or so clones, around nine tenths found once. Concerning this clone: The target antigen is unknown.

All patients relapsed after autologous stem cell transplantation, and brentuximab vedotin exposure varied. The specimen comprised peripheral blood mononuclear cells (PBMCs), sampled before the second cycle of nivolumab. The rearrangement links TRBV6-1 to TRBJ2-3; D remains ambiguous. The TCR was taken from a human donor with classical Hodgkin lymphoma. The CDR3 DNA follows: TGTGCCAGCAGTGATTCGGCCGGAAGCACAGATACGCAGTATTTT. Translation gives CASSDSAGSTDTQYF.